This TCR beta chain was retrieved from a study of blood T cell repertoires in COVID-19. Study summary: Both acute and convalescent COVID-19 samples were obtained from the United States, Italy and Spain. The analysed material was cDNA or gDNA that came from T cells, B-cell-depleted T cells, or PBMCs.

V shed 4 bases and J shed 2 bases, with 16 bases lying between them. CDR3 length: 16 residues. CDR1 is SGDLS and CDR2 is YYNGEE in the germline V gene. Original processing methods: Amplification of reference gene primers was used by the study to estimate nucleated cell counts. Assay used: immunoSEQ multiplex PCR; TCRdb lists only in-frame clones, some missing. The D gene and trimming were derived from the DNA, and the V and J assignments and clone size from that table. The sample contains around 100,000 clones, more than 60% of which appear only once. The gene calls are TRBV9 and TRBJ2-1, with D possibly matching TRBD2 (5 bases). The receptor was derived from a man aged 70 or older with active or convalescent COVID-19. Source material: peripheral blood. In DNA, the CDR3 is TGTGCCAGCAGCCCCGACGGGGTCAAACCCTACAATGAGCAGTTCTTC. As protein: CASSPDGVKPYNEQFF.